This T cell receptor beta chain was sequenced during a study of response to subunit inactivated influenza vaccine. This clonotype was picked up many times. Germline V gene lookup returns CDR1 SGHAT and CDR2 FQNNGV. The CDR3 extends over 12 amino acids. The V end lost 2 bases, the J end lost 6 bases, and 5 bases lay between the germline ends. TCRdb used MiXCR to reprocess the RT-PCR reads, holding one entry per CDR3 protein. The sample lists 150,000 to 200,000 distinct CDR3 sequences, about 12% occurring once. The same specimen was also included in a second study, on T cells expressing NK-cell markers. That source notes: The TCR beta cDNA came from 5'RACE template switching with UMIs. Investigators obtained TCR beta repertoires from sorted CD3+CD56+NKG2C+, CD3+CD56+NKG2C- and CD3+CD56-NKG2C+ T cells. Of eight sequenced donors, seven were HCMV-seropositive and one HCMV-seronegative. Alpha-beta TCR T cells were the sole sorting target in several experiments, owing to an anti-gamma-delta TCR antibody.

This chain uses TRBV11-2 with TRBJ2-1, with D unresolved. Sequences were derived from CD8+ T cells sorted from PBMCs, sampled roughly 12 days after vaccination. The clonotype comes from a man between 45 and 60 years old who received an inactivated influenza vaccine. The CDR3: CASSLYSNEQFF. Written as DNA, the CDR3 is TGTGCCAGCAGCTTATATTCCAATGAGCAGTTCTTC.